Presented here are 27 T cell receptor beta chains from one specimen sequenced in a study of blood T cell repertoires in COVID-19. Only in-frame clones appear in the TCRdb table, and some are missing; sequencing was by immunoSEQ multiplex PCR. The data show hundreds of thousands of clones, around four fifths seen once. Sequenced sample: peripheral blood. These receptors were obtained from a woman aged 45-59 years with active or convalescent COVID-19.

The chain links TRBV30 to TRBJ1-2; 9 bases fit TRBD1. Germline lookup yields CDR1 GTSNPN and CDR2 SVGIG (reference sequence). After removal of 3 bases from V and 1 base from J, the junction contained 6 bases not matched to a gene. This CDR3 has 15 residues. Written as DNA, the CDR3 is TGTGCCTGGAGGACAAACAGGGGGCGTAACTATGGCTACACCTTC. Translated, it gives CAWRTNRGRNYGYTF.

The rearrangement links TRBV20-1 to TRBJ2-4; 8 nucleotides align to TRBD1. The CDR3 has 16 amino acids. The germline gives CDR1 DFQATT, CDR2 SNEGSKA (reference sequence). V was clipped by 3 bases and J by 0 bases; unmatched bases: 7. The CDR3 coding sequence is TGCAGTGCTAGTAGGACAGGGTTACTAGCCAAAAACATTCAGTACTTC. Translating it yields CSASRTGLLAKNIQYF.

The CDR3 DNA follows: TGTGCCTGGGGTCAGGGGGTTTCTGGAAACACCATATATTTT. This gives the protein CAWGQGVSGNTIYF. V gene TRBV30 combines with J gene TRBJ1-3, with 7 nucleotides matching TRBD1. The V segment lost 5 bases and the J segment 1 base; nucleotides outside the gene matches: 5. This CDR3 is built from 14 residues. In germline, CDR1 is GTSNPN, CDR2 SVGIG (reference sequence).

The chain employs TRBV4-1 and TRBJ1-1; 9 nucleotides line up with TRBD1. J was trimmed by 0 bases and V by 3 bases; bases with no gene match: 11. Germline CDR1 reads MGHRA; CDR2 reads YSYEKL. CDR3 length: 18 amino acids. The DNA of the CDR3 is TGCGCCAGCAGCCATTTATACAGGGGGCGCGAAATGAACACTGAAGCTTTCTTT. It is translated as CASSHLYRGREMNTEAFF.

CDR3 nucleotide sequence: TGCAGTGCTAGTCCCAGCGGGAGAGGGGGTACGCAGTATTTT. Translating it yields CSASPSGRGGTQYF. The genes are TRBV20-1 and TRBJ2-3; the match to TRBD2 covers 8 bases. V gave up 3 bases and J gave up 8 bases; unmatched junction bases: 10. The CDR3 is made up of 14 amino acids. Germline values: CDR1 DFQATT, CDR2 SNEGSKA (reference sequence).

This clone was counted between two and nine times. This chain uses TRBV5-1 with TRBJ1-1, with TRBD1 as a possible D gene (6 bases). This CDR3 is 16 amino acids long. From germline, CDR1 is SGHRS and CDR2 YFSETQ. V lost 4 bases, J lost 0 bases, and 16 bases lay in between. The CDR3 nucleotides read TGCGCCAGCAGCCCCGGACAGACAATAATGAACACTGAAGCTTTCTTT. Protein sequence: CASSPGQTIMNTEAFF.

The chain joins TRBV5-1 to TRBJ1-2; D is uncertain. Trimming removed 0 bases at V and 1 base at J, with 10 bases between. From germline, CDR1 is SGHRS and CDR2 YFSETQ. CDR3 length equals 15 residues. The CDR3 nucleotides read TGCGCCAGCAGCTTGGTCGCAGGAGGTAACTATGGCTACACCTTC. Translated: CASSLVAGGNYGYTF.

This sequence joins TRBV7-9 and TRBJ1-1; D unresolved. CDR3 length: 15 amino acids. V was shortened by 6 bases and J by 4 bases, with 18 bases between the two germline ends. Germline V gene data show CDR1 as SEHNR and CDR2 as FQNEAQ (reference sequence). This CDR3 is CASSMTGSGVTEAFF. CDR3 nucleotides: TGTGCCAGCAGTATGACGGGCAGCGGGGTCACTGAAGCTTTCTTT.

The chain couples TRBV3-1 (or the pseudogene TRBV3-2) to TRBJ2-5; possible D gene TRBD1, 5 bases. V was trimmed by 3 bases and J by 6 bases, leaving 11 bases between them. This CDR3 contains 13 residues. CDR1 and CDR2 (germline): LGHDT, YNNKEL (reference sequence). The CDR3 DNA reads as TGTGCCAGCAGCCAGTCTAGGACAAAGACCCAGTACTTC. This codes for CASSQSRTKTQYF.

The chain is built from TRBV7-2 and TRBJ2-7; no clear D gene. V lost 3 bases, J lost 3 bases, and 18 bases lay in between. The CDR3 spans 16 residues. Germline V gene data show CDR1 as SGHTA and CDR2 as FQGNSA. This CDR3 is CASSFLLRTVDYEQYF. Here the CDR3 DNA reads TGTGCCAGCAGCTTTTTACTTCGTACAGTGGACTACGAGCAGTACTTC.

V is TRBV11-3 and J is TRBJ1-5; 9 bases fit TRBD1. The CDR3 is made up of 15 amino acids. Germline V gives CDR1 SGHNT, CDR2 YENEEA. V shed 5 bases, J shed 5 bases, and the junction held 7 bases outside the gene matches. The CDR3 reads CASSQSGTGYQPQHF. For the CDR3, the DNA is TGTGCCAGCAGCCAATCCGGGACAGGGTATCAGCCCCAGCATTTT.

V is TRBV2 and J is TRBJ2-1; a possible D gene is TRBD2 (5 bases). Germline loops: CDR1 SNHLY, CDR2 FYNNEI. The CDR3 runs to 11 residues. V gave up 10 bases and J gave up 9 bases, with 13 bases separating them. Written as DNA, the CDR3 is TGTGCCACCACACTAGTTTCTGAGCAGTTCTTC. This encodes CATTLVSEQFF.

The rearrangement links TRBV18 to TRBJ1-5; 9 positions match TRBD1. The V gene's germline CDR1 is KGHSH and CDR2 LQKENI. Trimming cost V 3 bases and J 4 bases; bases outside gene matches: 7. CDR3 length equals 16 residues. The CDR3 DNA reads TGTGCCAGCTCACCCGGACAGGGGTTGAATAATCAGCCCCAGCATTTT. Translated: CASSPGQGLNNQPQHF. Full variable domain (rest looked up from reference TRBV18 and TRBJ1-5): NAGVMQNPRHLVRRRGQEARLRCSPMKGHSHVYWYRQLPEEGLKFMVYLQKENIIDESGMPKERFSAEFPKEGPSILRIQQVVRGDSAAYFCASSPGQGLNNQPQHFGDGTRLSIL.

This chain uses TRBV4-1 with TRBJ2-7, with 12 bases fitting TRBD2. The CDR3 covers 16 residues. Germline CDR1 is MGHRA and CDR2 is YSYEKL. V trimming: 4 bases; J trimming: 3 bases; junction bases outside the gene matches: 7. CDR3 sequence (DNA): TGCGCCAGCAGCCCGAGGACTAGCGGGACGGTCTACGAGCAGTACTTC. It is translated as CASSPRTSGTVYEQYF.

The chain recombines TRBV7-2 with TRBJ1-2; 7 nucleotides agree with TRBD1. CDR3 length equals 13 residues. V trimming: 6 bases; J trimming: 4 bases; junction bases outside the gene matches: 5. Germline lookup yields CDR1 SGHTA and CDR2 FQGNSA. In nucleotides, the CDR3 is TGTGCCAGCAGACATGGGGACAGCTATGGCTACACCTTC. This codes for CASRHGDSYGYTF.

The V and J genes are TRBV6-9 and TRBJ1-6; possibly TRBD1 for D (6 bases). The V end was cut by 8 bases, the J end by 9 bases, with 20 bases between. The CDR3 loop spans 15 amino acids. The germline CDR1 and CDR2 sequences are MNHGY and SVAAGI. For the CDR3, the DNA is TGTGCCAGCTCTCCGGAACAGGGTGGGATTTCACCCCTCCACTTT. The encoded protein is CASSPEQGGISPLHF.

This clone showed up just a few times. This chain uses TRBV3-1 (or the pseudogene TRBV3-2) with TRBJ2-1; 9 nucleotides match TRBD2. CDR3 size: 12 residues. The trim removed 1 base at V and 13 bases at J, leaving 2 bases unmatched. Germline values: CDR1 LGHDT, CDR2 YNNKEL (reference sequence). The CDR3: CASSQVSGSQFF. The CDR3 coding sequence is TGTGCCAGCAGCCAAGTTAGCGGGAGCCAGTTCTTC.

The chain combines TRBV18 with TRBJ1-1; no clear D gene. Trimming left V 6 bases short and J 1 base short, with 12 bases between. Germline V gene data show CDR1 as KGHSH and CDR2 as LQKENI. The CDR3 sequence is 14 residues long. The CDR3 nucleotides read TGTGCCAGCTCCACCAGCGGAACGAACACTGAAGCTTTCTTT. Amino acids: CASSTSGTNTEAFF.

The J gene is TRBJ1-1, the V gene TRBV5-1; possible D gene TRBD1, 5 bases. Germline values: CDR1 SGHRS, CDR2 YFSETQ. There are 18 residues in the CDR3. The V end lost 3 bases, the J end lost 0 bases, and 21 bases lay between the germline ends. The DNA for the CDR3 is TGCGCCAGCAGCTCGCCCCGGGGGAAAGAGGGGATGAACACTGAAGCTTTCTTT. It is translated as CASSSPRGKEGMNTEAFF.

V and J are TRBV6-5 and TRBJ2-1, with D tentatively TRBD2 (5 bases). Germline V gene lookup returns CDR1 MNHEY and CDR2 SVGAGI. The CDR3 is 14 amino acids. Trimming took 6 bases from V and 6 from J, leaving 15 bases between them. In DNA, the CDR3 is TGTGCCAGCAGGTTGAGGGCCATTACCAATGAGCAGTTCTTC. This sequence encodes CASRLRAITNEQFF.

The CDR3 loop reads CASSLGSGWNTIYF. The CDR3 DNA follows: TGCGCCAGCAGCTTGGGATCAGGGTGGAACACCATATATTTT. The chain is built from TRBV5-1 and TRBJ1-3, with D maybe TRBD1 (5 bases). CDR3 length: 14 amino acids. CDR1 and CDR2 from the germline V gene are SGHRS and YFSETQ. Trimming removed 0 bases at V and 7 bases at J, with 11 bases between. Combining the CDR3 with reference TRBV5-1 and TRBJ1-3 gives the whole variable domain KAGVTQTPRYLIKTRGQQVTLSCSPISGHRSVSWYQQTPGQGLQFLFEYFSETQRNKGNFPGRFSGRQFSNSRSEMNVSTLELGDSALYLCASSLGSGWNTIYFGEGSWLTVV.

The chain employs TRBV4-1 and TRBJ1-1; D is unclear. The length of the CDR3 is 13 residues. V lost 1 base and J lost 4, with 7 bases in between. The germline V gene encodes CDR1 MGHRA and CDR2 YSYEKL. CDR3 region: CASSQGAATEAFF. Written as DNA, the CDR3 is TGCGCCAGCAGCCAAGGGGCAGCCACTGAAGCTTTCTTT.

The V call is TRBV3-1 (or the pseudogene TRBV3-2), the J call TRBJ1-5; no firm D call. CDR3 length: 17 residues. Germline values: CDR1 LGHDT, CDR2 YNNKEL (reference sequence). The ends were cut back, 4 bases at V and 3 bases at J, with 19 bases in the middle. The CDR3 DNA follows: TGTGCCAGCAGCCGGGGAGGGTCTGGGTGGGCCAATCAGCCCCAGCATTTT. Translated, it gives CASSRGGSGWANQPQHF.

The CDR3 spells CASSSGQGDQPQHF. The CDR3 coding sequence is TGTGCCAGCAGCTCGGGACAGGGTGATCAGCCCCAGCATTTT. The chain joins TRBV5-6 to TRBJ1-5; 9 bases fit TRBD1. Germline V lookup: CDR1 SGHDT, CDR2 YYEEEE. Trimming removed 3 bases from V and 5 bases from J; junction bases left unmatched: 3. The CDR3 sequence is 14 residues long.

The chain links TRBV4-1 to TRBJ2-5; D perhaps matches TRBD2 (5 bases). With 5 bases removed from V and 4 bases from J, the gap between germline ends came to 11 bases. The CDR3 has 13 residues. CDR1 is MGHRA and CDR2 is YSYEKL in the germline V gene. CDR3 DNA: TGCGCCAGCAGCTTCACTAGGAGAGAGACCCAGTACTTC. It codes for CASSFTRRETQYF.

The sample holds a few counts of this clone. This chain links TRBV3-1 (or the pseudogene TRBV3-2) with TRBJ2-2; 7 bases match TRBD2. Germline trimming cut 7 bases from V and 5 bases from J; bases unmatched to any gene: 7. CDR1 and CDR2 (germline): LGHDT, YNNKEL (reference sequence). This CDR3 comprises 14 residues. DNA of the CDR3: TGTGCCAGCATGATGCGGGAGAGGACCGGGGAGCTGTTTTTT. It yields the protein CASMMRERTGELFF.

This clone was observed a few times. The chain combines TRBV30 with TRBJ1-5; 10 nucleotides match TRBD1. The V segment lost 5 bases and the J segment 10 bases; nucleotides outside the gene matches: 11. The germline V gene has CDR1 GTSNPN and CDR2 SVGIG (reference sequence). The CDR3 loop spans 14 amino acids. This CDR3 reads CAWGAGTGDVPQHF. CDR3 DNA: TGTGCCTGGGGCGCCGGGACAGGGGATGTACCCCAGCATTTT.